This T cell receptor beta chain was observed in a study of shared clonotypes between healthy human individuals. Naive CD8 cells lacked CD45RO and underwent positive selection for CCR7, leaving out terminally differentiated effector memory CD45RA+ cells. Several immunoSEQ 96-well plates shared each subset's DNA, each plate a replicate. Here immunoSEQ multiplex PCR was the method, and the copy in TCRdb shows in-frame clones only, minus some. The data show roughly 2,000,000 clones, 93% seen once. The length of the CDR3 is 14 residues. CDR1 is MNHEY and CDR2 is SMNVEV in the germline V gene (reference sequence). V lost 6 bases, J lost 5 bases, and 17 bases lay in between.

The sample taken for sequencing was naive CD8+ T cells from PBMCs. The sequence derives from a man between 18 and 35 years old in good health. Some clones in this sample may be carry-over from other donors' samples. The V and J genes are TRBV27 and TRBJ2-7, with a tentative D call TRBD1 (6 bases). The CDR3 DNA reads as TGTGCCAGCAGACTGATAATACAGGGTAACGAGCAGTACTTC. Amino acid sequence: CASRLIIQGNEQYF.